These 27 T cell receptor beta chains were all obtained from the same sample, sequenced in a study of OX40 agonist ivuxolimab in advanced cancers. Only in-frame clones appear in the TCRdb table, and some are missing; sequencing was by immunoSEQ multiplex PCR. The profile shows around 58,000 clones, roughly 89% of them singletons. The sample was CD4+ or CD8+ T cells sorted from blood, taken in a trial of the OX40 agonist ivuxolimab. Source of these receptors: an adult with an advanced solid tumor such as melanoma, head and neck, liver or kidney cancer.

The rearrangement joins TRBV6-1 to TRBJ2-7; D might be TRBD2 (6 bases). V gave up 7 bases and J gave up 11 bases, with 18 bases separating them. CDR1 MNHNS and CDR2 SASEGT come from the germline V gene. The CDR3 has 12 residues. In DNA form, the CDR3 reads TGTGCCAGCACCCAGGTGGGGACTTCGGAGTACTTC. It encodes CASTQVGTSEYF.

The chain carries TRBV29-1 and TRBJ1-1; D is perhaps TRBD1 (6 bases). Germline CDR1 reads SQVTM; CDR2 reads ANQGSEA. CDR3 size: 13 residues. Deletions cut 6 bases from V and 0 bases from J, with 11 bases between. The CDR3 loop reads CSVQGGVNTEAFF. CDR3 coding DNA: TGCAGCGTCCAAGGGGGGGTGAACACTGAAGCTTTCTTT.

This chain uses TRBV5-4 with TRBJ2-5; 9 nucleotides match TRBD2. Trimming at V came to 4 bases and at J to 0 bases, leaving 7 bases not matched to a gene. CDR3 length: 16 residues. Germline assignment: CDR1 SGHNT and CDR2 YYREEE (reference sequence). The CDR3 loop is CASSPGTSPYQETQYF. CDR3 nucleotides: TGTGCCAGCAGCCCCGGGACTAGCCCATACCAAGAGACCCAGTACTTC.

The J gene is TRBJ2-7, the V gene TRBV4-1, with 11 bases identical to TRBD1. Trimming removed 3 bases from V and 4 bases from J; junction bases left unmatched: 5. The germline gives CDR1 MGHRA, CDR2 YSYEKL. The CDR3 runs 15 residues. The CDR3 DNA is TGCGCCAGCAGCCAGGGGACAGGGGGTGAGTACGAGCAGTACTTC. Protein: CASSQGTGGEYEQYF.

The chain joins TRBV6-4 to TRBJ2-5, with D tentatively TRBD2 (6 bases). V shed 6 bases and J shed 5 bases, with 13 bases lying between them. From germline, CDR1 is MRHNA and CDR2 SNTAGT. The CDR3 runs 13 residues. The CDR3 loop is CASSRGMGETQYF. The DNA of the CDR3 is TGTGCCAGCAGCCGGGGGATGGGGGAGACCCAGTACTTC.

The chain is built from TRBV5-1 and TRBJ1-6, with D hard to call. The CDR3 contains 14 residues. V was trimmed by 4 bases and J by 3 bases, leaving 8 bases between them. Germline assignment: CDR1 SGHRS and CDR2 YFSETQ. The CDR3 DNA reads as TGCGCCAGCAGCCCCCAGGACTATAATTCACCCCTCCACTTT. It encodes CASSPQDYNSPLHF.

As DNA, the CDR3 is TGTGCCAGCAGTCGACCCGGGCCAGGGAGTGGCTATGGCTACACCTTC. Amino acid sequence: CASSRPGPGSGYGYTF. This rearrangement joins TRBV28 to TRBJ1-2; maybe TRBD1 (5 bases). Looked up from germline, CDR1 is MDHEN and CDR2 is SYDVKM. The CDR3 loop spans 16 amino acids. V was pared by 5 bases and J by 4 bases, with 20 bases between.

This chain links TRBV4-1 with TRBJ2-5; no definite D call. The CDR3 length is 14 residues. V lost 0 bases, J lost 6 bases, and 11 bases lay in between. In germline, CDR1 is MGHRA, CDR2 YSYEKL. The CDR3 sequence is CASSQDGSSQTQYF. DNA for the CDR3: TGCGCCAGCAGCCAAGATGGGTCTAGTCAGACCCAGTACTTC.

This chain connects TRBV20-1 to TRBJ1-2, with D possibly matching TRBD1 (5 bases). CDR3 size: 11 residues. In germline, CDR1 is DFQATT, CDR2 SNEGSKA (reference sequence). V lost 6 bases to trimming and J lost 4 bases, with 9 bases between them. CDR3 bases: TGCAGTGCCCTCGACAGCTATGGCTACACCTTC. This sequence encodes CSALDSYGYTF.

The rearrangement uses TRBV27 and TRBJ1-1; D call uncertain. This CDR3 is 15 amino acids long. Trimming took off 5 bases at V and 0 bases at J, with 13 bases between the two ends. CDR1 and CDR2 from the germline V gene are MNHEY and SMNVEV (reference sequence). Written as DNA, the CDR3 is TGTGCCAGCAGTAAACCACAGTCCATGAACACTGAAGCTTTCTTT. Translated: CASSKPQSMNTEAFF.

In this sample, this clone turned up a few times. The CDR3 DNA reads TGTGCCAGCAGGCGTGGGACACGCAACACTGAAGCTTTCTTT. Encoded protein: CASRRGTRNTEAFF. The V call is TRBV6-5, the J call TRBJ1-1; TRBD1 is a possible D gene (6 bases). V gave up 6 bases and J gave up 2 bases, with 13 bases separating them. This CDR3 contains 14 residues. Germline loops: CDR1 MNHEY, CDR2 SVGAGI.

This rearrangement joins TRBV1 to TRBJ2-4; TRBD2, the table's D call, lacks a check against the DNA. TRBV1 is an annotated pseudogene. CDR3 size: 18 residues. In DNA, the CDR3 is TGCACCAGCAGCCAAGACGAGGGGGGGGAGGCCCCGTGGGACATTCAGTACTTC. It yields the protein CTSSQDEGGEAPWDIQYF.

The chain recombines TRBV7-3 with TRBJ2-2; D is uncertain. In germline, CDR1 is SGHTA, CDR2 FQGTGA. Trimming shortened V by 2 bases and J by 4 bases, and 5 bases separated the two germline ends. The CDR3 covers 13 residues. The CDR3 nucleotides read TGTGCCAGCAGCTTACGGAGCACCGGGGAGCTGTTTTTT. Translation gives CASSLRSTGELFF.

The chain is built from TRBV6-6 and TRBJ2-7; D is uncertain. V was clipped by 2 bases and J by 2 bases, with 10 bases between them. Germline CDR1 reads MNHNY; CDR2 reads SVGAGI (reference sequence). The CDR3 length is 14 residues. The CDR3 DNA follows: TGTGCCAGCAGTTACGTTGGGCCTACCTACGAGCAGTACTTC. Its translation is CASSYVGPTYEQYF.

The CDR3 nucleotides are TGTGCCGGTGCTCGGCTGAACACTGAAGCTTTCTTT. Protein sequence: CAGARLNTEAFF. The chain is built from TRBV2 and TRBJ1-1; D ambiguous. The V and J ends lost 11 bases and 0 bases respectively, with 10 bases between them. Germline CDR1 reads SNHLY; CDR2 reads FYNNEI. This CDR3 spans 12 amino acids.

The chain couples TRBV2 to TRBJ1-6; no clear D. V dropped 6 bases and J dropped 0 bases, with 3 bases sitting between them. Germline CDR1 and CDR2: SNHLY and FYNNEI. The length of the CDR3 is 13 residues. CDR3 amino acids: CASRASYNSPLHF. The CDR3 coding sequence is TGTGCCAGCAGGGCCTCCTATAATTCACCCCTCCACTTT.

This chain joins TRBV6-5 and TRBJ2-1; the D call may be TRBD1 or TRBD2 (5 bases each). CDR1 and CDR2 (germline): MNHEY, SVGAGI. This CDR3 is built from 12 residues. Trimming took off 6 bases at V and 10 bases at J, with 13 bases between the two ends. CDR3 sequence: CASRGDPREQFF. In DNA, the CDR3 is TGTGCCAGCAGAGGGGACCCGCGAGAGCAGTTCTTC.

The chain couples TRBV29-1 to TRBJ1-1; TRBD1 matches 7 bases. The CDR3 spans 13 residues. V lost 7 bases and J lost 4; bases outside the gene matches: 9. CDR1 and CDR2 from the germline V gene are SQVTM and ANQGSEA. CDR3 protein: CSARQGGVTEAFF. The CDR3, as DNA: TGCAGCGCGAGACAGGGAGGTGTCACTGAAGCTTTCTTT.

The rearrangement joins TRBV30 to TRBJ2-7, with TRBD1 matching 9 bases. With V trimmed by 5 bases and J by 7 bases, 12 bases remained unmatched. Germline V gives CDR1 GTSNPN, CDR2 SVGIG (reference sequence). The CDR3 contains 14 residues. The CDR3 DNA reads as TGTGCCTGGTCACAGGGGGCGAGTTTCAAGGAGCAGTACTTC. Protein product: CAWSQGASFKEQYF.

The CDR3 loop reads CARSLFPGTQYF. CDR3 in DNA: TGTGCCAGAAGCTTATTCCCCGGGACCCAGTACTTC. This rearrangement joins TRBV7-5 to TRBJ2-5; TRBD2 was called by the table and not checked on the DNA. TRBV7-5 is annotated as a pseudogene. The CDR3 covers 12 residues.

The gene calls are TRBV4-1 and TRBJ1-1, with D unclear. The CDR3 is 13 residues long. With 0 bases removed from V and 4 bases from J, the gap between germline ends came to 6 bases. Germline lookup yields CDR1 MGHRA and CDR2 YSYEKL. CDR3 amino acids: CASSQDGATEAFF. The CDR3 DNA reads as TGCGCCAGCAGCCAAGATGGAGCCACTGAAGCTTTCTTT.

The CDR3 loop is CASSPAGAANTEAFF. CDR3 nucleotide sequence: TGTGCCAGCTCACCAGCAGGAGCGGCAAACACTGAAGCTTTCTTT. The chain combines TRBV18 with TRBJ1-1; D is uncertain. V shed 2 bases and J shed 2 bases, with 12 bases lying between them. The germline V gene encodes CDR1 KGHSH and CDR2 LQKENI. This CDR3 is built from 15 residues.

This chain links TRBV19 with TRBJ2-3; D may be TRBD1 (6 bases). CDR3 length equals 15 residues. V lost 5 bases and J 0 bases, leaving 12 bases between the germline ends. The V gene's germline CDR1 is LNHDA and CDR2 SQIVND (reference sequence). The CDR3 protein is CASSSGVVSTDTQYF. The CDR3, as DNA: TGTGCCAGTAGTTCAGGGGTAGTGAGCACAGATACGCAGTATTTT. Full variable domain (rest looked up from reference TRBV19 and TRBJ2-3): DGGITQSPKYLFRKEGQNVTLSCEQNLNHDAMYWYRQDPGQGLRLIYYSQIVNDFQKGDIAEGYSVSREKKESFPLTVTSAQKNPTAFYLCASSSGVVSTDTQYFGPGTRLTVL.

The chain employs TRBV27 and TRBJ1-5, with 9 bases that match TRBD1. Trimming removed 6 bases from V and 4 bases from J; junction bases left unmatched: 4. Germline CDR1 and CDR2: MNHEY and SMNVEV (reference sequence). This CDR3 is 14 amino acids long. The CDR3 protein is CASRQTGGNQPQHF. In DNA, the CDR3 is TGTGCCAGCAGGCAGACAGGGGGAAATCAGCCCCAGCATTTT.

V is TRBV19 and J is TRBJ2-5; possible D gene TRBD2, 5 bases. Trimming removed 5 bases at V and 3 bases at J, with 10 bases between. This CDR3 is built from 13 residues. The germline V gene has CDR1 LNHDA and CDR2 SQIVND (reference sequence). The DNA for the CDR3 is TGTGCCAGTAGTTTCAGCGGAGAAGAGACCCAGTACTTC. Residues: CASSFSGEETQYF. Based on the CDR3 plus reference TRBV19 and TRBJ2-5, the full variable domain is DGGITQSPKYLFRKEGQNVTLSCEQNLNHDAMYWYRQDPGQGLRLIYYSQIVNDFQKGDIAEGYSVSREKKESFPLTVTSAQKNPTAFYLCASSFSGEETQYFGPGTRLLVL.

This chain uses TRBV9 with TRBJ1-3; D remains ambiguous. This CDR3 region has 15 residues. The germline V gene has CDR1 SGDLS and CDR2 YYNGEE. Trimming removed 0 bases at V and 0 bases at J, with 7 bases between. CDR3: CASSVGLFSGNTIYF. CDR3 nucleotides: TGTGCCAGCAGCGTAGGACTGTTCTCTGGAAACACCATATATTTT.

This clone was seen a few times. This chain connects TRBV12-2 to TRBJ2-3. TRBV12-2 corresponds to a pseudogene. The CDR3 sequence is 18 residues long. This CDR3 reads CASRSWPKGGHYSDTQYF. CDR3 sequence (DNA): TGTGCAAGTCGCTCATGGCCGAAAGGGGGGCACTATTCGGATACGCAGTATTTT.